The 30 T cell receptor beta chains reported below all come from one sample, sequenced in a study of T-cell memory formation after mild COVID-19. One entry per CDR3 protein, called by TCRdb with MiXCR from the 5' RACE reads. Of about 340,000 distinct CDR3 sequences listed, approximately 15% are singletons. The sequenced sample consisted of PBMCs or a T cell subset sorted from them (not recorded which). These receptors were obtained from a young man who had mild COVID-19 (a few samples of this study predate the infection). Cell type and time point are not known.

The V and J genes are TRBV9 and TRBJ2-5, with 11 positions matching TRBD2. Germline V gene data show CDR1 as SGDLS and CDR2 as YYNGEE. The CDR3 covers 14 residues. Trimming took 3 bases from V and 3 from J; bases not matched to a gene: 1. In DNA, the CDR3 is TGTGCCAGCAGCGGGGGACTAGCGGAAGAGACCCAGTACTTC. Amino acids: CASSGGLAEETQYF.

This clonotype was detected a few times. The chain recombines TRBV12-3 or TRBV12-4 with TRBJ2-7; 9 bases map to TRBD2. The CDR3 has 16 amino acids. V shed 6 bases and J 2 bases; nucleotides not matched to a gene: 11. The CDR3 sequence: CASSLRRGGHPYEQYF. The CDR3 nucleotides read TGTGCCAGCAGCCTAAGGCGGGGGGGCCACCCCTACGAGCAGTACTTC.

This clonotype was recorded at least ten times. The chain joins TRBV14 to TRBJ2-3; the match to TRBD2 covers 14 bases. The J segment lost 5 bases and the V segment lost 4 bases, leaving 2 bases of the junction unmatched. The CDR3 spans 15 residues. The germline gives CDR1 SGHDN, CDR2 FVKESK. The CDR3 DNA is TGTGCCAGCAGCCCCGGGACTAGCGGGGGAGATACGCAGTATTTT. It specifies CASSPGTSGGDTQYF.

This rearrangement joins TRBV20-1 to TRBJ2-1, with D possibly TRBD2 on 6 matching bases. Germline V gives CDR1 DFQATT, CDR2 SNEGSKA (reference sequence). The V gene lost 6 bases and the J gene lost 3 bases, with 27 bases spanning the gap. The CDR3 is 18 residues long. CDR3 DNA sequence: TGCAGTGCCCACTATGTGCCCCGCCGGGACTGGGGCTACAATGAGCAGTTCTTC. It specifies CSAHYVPRRDWGYNEQFF.

The chain is built from TRBV20-1 and TRBJ2-1; 10 bases line up with TRBD2. V lost 5 bases, J lost 6 bases, and 7 bases stayed unmatched. Germline assignment: CDR1 DFQATT and CDR2 SNEGSKA (reference sequence). There are 14 residues in the CDR3. The CDR3 reads CSAPTSGVSNEQFF. The CDR3 region has the DNA TGCAGTGCTCCCACTAGCGGGGTCTCCAATGAGCAGTTCTTC.

The chain is built from TRBV20-1 and TRBJ1-5; D unresolved. Trimming shortened V by 6 bases and J by 7 bases, and 13 bases separated the two germline ends. Germline values: CDR1 DFQATT, CDR2 SNEGSKA (reference sequence). The CDR3 is 12 residues long. CDR3 protein: CSASTVGQPQHF. The DNA of the CDR3 is TGCAGTGCCTCAACGGTCGGGCAGCCCCAGCATTTT.

This clonotype was seen ten or more times. The chain joins TRBV20-1 to TRBJ2-4; D assignment may be TRBD1 or TRBD2 (5 bases each). This CDR3 has 14 residues. Germline CDR1 is DFQATT and CDR2 is SNEGSKA (reference sequence). V was clipped by 3 bases and J by 3 bases, with 12 bases between them. The CDR3 protein is CSARGTVNKNIQYF. As DNA, the CDR3 is TGCAGTGCTAGGGGGACCGTTAACAAAAACATTCAGTACTTC.

This sequence joins TRBV7-9 and TRBJ2-7; D gene unclear. The V and J ends lost 1 base and 0 bases respectively, with 7 bases between them. This CDR3 contains 14 residues. Germline values: CDR1 SEHNR, CDR2 FQNEAQ (reference sequence). This chain's CDR3 is CASSLGGVSYEQYF. DNA for the CDR3: TGTGCCAGCAGCTTAGGTGGGGTCTCCTACGAGCAGTACTTC.

The chain combines TRBV12-3 or TRBV12-4 with TRBJ1-5; a possible D gene is TRBD1 (5 bases). Trimming removed 4 bases at V and 14 bases at J, with 18 bases between. This CDR3 region has 13 residues. For the CDR3, the DNA is TGTGCCAGCAGTTATAGACAGAACGGAATTGAGCATTTT. Translation gives CASSYRQNGIEHF.

This clonotype was observed a handful of times. V gene TRBV5-6 combines with J gene TRBJ2-5, with 8 bases aligning to TRBD1. The CDR3 runs 14 residues. J gave up 5 bases and V 0 bases, and 3 bases lay outside the gene matches. Germline loops: CDR1 SGHDT, CDR2 YYEEEE. Written as DNA, the CDR3 is TGTGCCAGCAGCTTGGGGGACAGGAAGGAGACCCAGTACTTC. Translation gives CASSLGDRKETQYF.

This clonotype was detected many times. This chain joins TRBV5-1 and TRBJ2-1; D may be TRBD1 (5 bases). V lost 0 bases and J 7 bases, leaving 14 bases between the germline ends. CDR1 and CDR2 (germline): SGHRS, YFSETQ. The CDR3 loop spans 15 amino acids. Here the CDR3 DNA reads TGCGCCAGCAGCTTGGAAGGGGCTACTGAGAATGAGCAGTTCTTC. It translates to CASSLEGATENEQFF. The variable domain in full, with the rest retrieved from reference TRBV5-1 and TRBJ2-1, is KAGVTQTPRYLIKTRGQQVTLSCSPISGHRSVSWYQQTPGQGLQFLFEYFSETQRNKGNFPGRFSGRQFSNSRSEMNVSTLELGDSALYLCASSLEGATENEQFFGPGTRLTVL.

This clonotype was observed at least ten times. This sequence joins TRBV6-1 and TRBJ1-5; TRBD1 might be the D (5 bases). V was pared by 8 bases and J by 3 bases, with 11 bases between. Germline V gene data show CDR1 as MNHNS and CDR2 as SASEGT. The CDR3 has 13 amino acids. This CDR3 reads CASGTGYNQPQHF. In nucleotides, the CDR3 is TGTGCCAGCGGAACAGGCTACAATCAGCCCCAGCATTTT.

The chain employs TRBV5-1 and TRBJ2-2; 8 nucleotides align to TRBD1. After removal of 3 bases from V and 4 bases from J, the junction contained 17 bases not matched to a gene. Germline CDR1 SGHRS, CDR2 YFSETQ. The length of the CDR3 is 19 residues. The CDR3 loop is CASSSGLMGRGRGTGELFF. The CDR3 DNA is TGCGCCAGCAGCTCGGGATTAATGGGCAGGGGGCGCGGCACCGGGGAGCTGTTTTTT.

The table lists this clonotype with a few counts. The chain employs TRBV2 and TRBJ1-6; no definite D call. The V end was cut by 7 bases, the J end by 6 bases, with 4 bases between. CDR3 size: 11 residues. CDR1 is SNHLY and CDR2 is FYNNEI in the germline V gene. CDR3 nucleotide sequence: TGTGCCAGCACCCCTAATTCACCCCTCCACTTT. It is translated as CASTPNSPLHF.

The rearrangement joins TRBV5-1 to TRBJ2-1; 9 bases align to TRBD1. From germline, CDR1 is SGHRS and CDR2 YFSETQ. The CDR3 consists of 13 residues. The junction had 5 bases not matched to a gene; V was cut back by 3 bases and J by 10 bases. As DNA, the CDR3 is TGCGCCAGCAGCTCGGGACAGGGCTTCGAGCAGTTCTTC. Translated, it gives CASSSGQGFEQFF.

The chain joins TRBV24-1 to TRBJ2-3, with a weak D call TRBD1 (6 bases). Germline assignment: CDR1 KGHDR and CDR2 SFDVKD. CDR3 size: 14 residues. Trimming took 3 bases from V and 4 from J, leaving 10 bases between them. CDR3 amino acids: CATSDIGQSDTQYF. CDR3 sequence (DNA): TGTGCCACCAGTGATATAGGACAGTCAGATACGCAGTATTTT.

The chain carries TRBV4-3 and TRBJ1-1; 9 bases agree with TRBD1. Germline CDR1 is LGHNA and CDR2 is YSLEER. The CDR3 sequence is 15 residues long. V shed 1 base and J 4 bases; nucleotides not matched to a gene: 4. This CDR3 is CASSQGTGALTEAFF. The CDR3 coding sequence is TGCGCCAGCAGCCAAGGGACAGGGGCTCTCACTGAAGCTTTCTTT.

This clonotype was observed a few times. V is TRBV5-1 and J is TRBJ1-6; a weak D match, TRBD1 (5 bases). This CDR3 contains 17 residues. CDR1 and CDR2 from the germline V gene are SGHRS and YFSETQ. V gave up 4 bases and J gave up 2 bases, with 16 bases separating them. The CDR3 region is CASSQRGGQTYNSPLHF. In DNA, the CDR3 is TGCGCCAGCAGCCAGAGGGGAGGGCAAACCTATAATTCACCCCTCCACTTT.

This clonotype appeared a few times. This chain links TRBV12-3 or TRBV12-4 with TRBJ2-7; TRBD1 might be the D (6 bases). CDR3 size: 16 residues. V lost 0 bases to trimming and J lost 7 bases, with 19 bases between them. CDR3 nucleotide sequence: TGTGCCAGCAGTTTAGCGACTCACAGGGCCTCGCGGGAGCAGTACTTC. As protein: CASSLATHRASREQYF.

The V and J genes are TRBV15 and TRBJ1-5; 10 bases are shared with TRBD1. The CDR3 has 18 amino acids. Germline CDR1 is LNHNV and CDR2 is YYDKDF (reference sequence). Germline trimming cut 1 base from V and 3 bases from J; bases unmatched to any gene: 9. The CDR3 DNA sequence: TGTGCCACCAGCAGAGGGGACAGGGGTCAGAGCTCCAATCAGCCCCAGCATTTT. Translation: CATSRGDRGQSSNQPQHF.

The chain joins TRBV27 to TRBJ1-2; D remains ambiguous. The CDR3 has 13 residues. Trimming left V 0 bases short and J 8 bases short, with 10 bases between. CDR1 is MNHEY and CDR2 is SMNVEV in the germline V gene (reference sequence). The chain's CDR3 is CASSLSVGWGYTF. The CDR3 DNA follows: TGTGCCAGCAGTTTATCGGTCGGGTGGGGCTACACCTTC.

This sequence joins TRBV25-1 and TRBJ1-2; possibly TRBD1 for D (5 bases). V gave up 3 bases and J gave up 2 bases, with 25 bases separating them. The CDR3 totals 19 residues. The germline gives CDR1 MGHDK, CDR2 SYGVNS. DNA of the CDR3: TGTGCCAGCAGTGATGGGGAGAGGTCCGGATTCTGGGGGAACTATGGCTACACCTTC. Protein product: CASSDGERSGFWGNYGYTF.

This clonotype has more than one count but fewer than ten. The chain has TRBV5-4 and TRBJ2-5; 8 positions agree with TRBD2. Germline V gives CDR1 SGHNT, CDR2 YYREEE (reference sequence). The CDR3 is 16 amino acids. Trimming cost V 3 bases and J 2 bases; bases outside gene matches: 9. As DNA, the CDR3 is TGTGCCAGCAGCTCCCCCGGGGGGGGAAGACAAGAGACCCAGTACTTC. This sequence encodes CASSSPGGGRQETQYF.

The rearrangement uses TRBV12-3 or TRBV12-4 and TRBJ2-1, with D maybe TRBD1 (6 bases). This CDR3 is built from 14 residues. Trimming stripped 7 bases from V and 1 base from J, with 11 bases between. CDR3 in amino acids: CASKGEVSYNEQFF. The CDR3 nucleotides read TGTGCCAGCAAGGGGGAAGTTTCCTACAATGAGCAGTTCTTC.

This chain links TRBV4-2 with TRBJ2-5, with TRBD2 as a possible D gene (7 bases). Germline lookup yields CDR1 LGHNA and CDR2 YNFKEQ. V shed 0 bases and J shed 5 bases, with 10 bases lying between them. CDR3 size: 14 residues. CDR3 sequence (DNA): TGTGCCAGCAGCCAAGAGGGGGGGCTGGAGACCCAGTACTTC. Amino acids: CASSQEGGLETQYF.

This clonotype occurred a few times. The chain is built from TRBV20-1 and TRBJ1-2; D is undetermined. Germline loops: CDR1 DFQATT, CDR2 SNEGSKA (reference sequence). Between the trimmed V and J ends, which lost 3 bases and 5 bases, there was a span of 16 bases. This CDR3 has 14 residues. In DNA form, the CDR3 reads TGCAGTGCTAGGGGGTTCCGGGAAGGGTATGGCTACACCTTC. As protein: CSARGFREGYGYTF.

This clonotype has a count of ten or more. V and J are TRBV12-2 and TRBJ2-7. TRBV12-2 is assigned pseudogene status. This CDR3 comprises 12 residues. CDR3 sequence reads: CASRLHSYEQYV. In DNA, the CDR3 is TGTGCAAGTCGCTTACACTCCTACGAGCAGTACGTC.

The table lists this clonotype with many counts. This chain joins TRBV12-3 or TRBV12-4 and TRBJ2-2; D not certain. Trimming left V 4 bases short and J 5 bases short, with 5 bases between. This CDR3 is built from 12 residues. The DNA for the CDR3 is TGTGCCAGCAGTTACCCGACCGGGGAGCTGTTTTTT. It yields the protein CASSYPTGELFF.

The chain has TRBV5-1 and TRBJ2-3; D perhaps matches TRBD1 (5 bases). CDR3 length: 13 residues. Germline CDR1 SGHRS, CDR2 YFSETQ. The V gene lost 4 bases and the J gene lost 5 bases, with 11 bases spanning the gap. CDR3 amino acids: CASSSLTEDTQYF. The CDR3 DNA sequence: TGCGCCAGCAGCAGCCTGACAGAAGATACGCAGTATTTT.

This clonotype showed up just a few times. The V call is TRBV4-3, the J call TRBJ2-7; 8 bases map to TRBD2. The CDR3 loop spans 19 amino acids. Per germline, CDR1 LGHNA and CDR2 YSLEER. Trimming cost V 2 bases and J 2 bases; bases outside gene matches: 17. CDR3 residues: CASSQHSGGVETETYEQYF. CDR3 nucleotides: TGCGCCAGCAGCCAACACTCGGGAGGGGTTGAGACCGAGACCTACGAGCAGTACTTC.